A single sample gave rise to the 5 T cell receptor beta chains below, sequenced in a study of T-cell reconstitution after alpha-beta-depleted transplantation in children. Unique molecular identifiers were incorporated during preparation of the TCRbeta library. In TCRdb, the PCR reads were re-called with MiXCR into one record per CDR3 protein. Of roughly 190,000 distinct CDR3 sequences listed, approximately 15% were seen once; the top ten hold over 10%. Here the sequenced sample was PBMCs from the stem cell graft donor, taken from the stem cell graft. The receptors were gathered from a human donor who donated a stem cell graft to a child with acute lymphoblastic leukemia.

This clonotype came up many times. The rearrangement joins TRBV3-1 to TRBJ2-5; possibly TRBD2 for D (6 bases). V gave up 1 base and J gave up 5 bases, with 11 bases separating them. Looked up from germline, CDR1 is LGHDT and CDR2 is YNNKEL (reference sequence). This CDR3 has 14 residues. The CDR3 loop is CASSQVWGGETQYF. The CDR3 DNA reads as TGTGCCAGCAGCCAAGTATGGGGAGGCGAGACCCAGTACTTC.

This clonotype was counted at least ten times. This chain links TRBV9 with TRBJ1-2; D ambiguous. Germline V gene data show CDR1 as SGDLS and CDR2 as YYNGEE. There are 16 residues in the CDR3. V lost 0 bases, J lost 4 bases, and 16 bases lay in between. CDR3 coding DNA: TGTGCCAGCAGCGTAGTCTCTGGGCAGCCGATCTATGGCTACACCTTC. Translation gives CASSVVSGQPIYGYTF. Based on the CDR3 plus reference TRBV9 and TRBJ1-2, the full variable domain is DSGVTQTPKHLITATGQRVTLRCSPRSGDLSVYWYQQSLDQGLQFLIQYYNGEERAKGNILERFSAQQFPDLHSELNLSSLELGDSALYFCASSVVSGQPIYGYTFGSGTRLTVV.

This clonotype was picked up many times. CDR3: CASSLRREGLRVNEQFF. The CDR3 DNA reads TGTGCCAGCAGTTTGAGGCGGGAGGGCCTTCGGGTGAATGAGCAGTTCTTC. This rearrangement joins TRBV12-3 or TRBV12-4 to TRBJ2-1; 9 bases map to TRBD2. CDR3 length: 17 amino acids. J gave up 7 bases and V 3 bases, and 13 bases lay outside the gene matches.

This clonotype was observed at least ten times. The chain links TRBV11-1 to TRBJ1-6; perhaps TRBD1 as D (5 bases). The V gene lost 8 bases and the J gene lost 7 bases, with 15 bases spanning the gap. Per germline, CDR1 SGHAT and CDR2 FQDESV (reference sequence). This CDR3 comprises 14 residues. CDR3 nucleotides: TGTGCCAGCGAGCCAGGGTTCGGAAATTCACCCCTCCACTTT. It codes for CASEPGFGNSPLHF.

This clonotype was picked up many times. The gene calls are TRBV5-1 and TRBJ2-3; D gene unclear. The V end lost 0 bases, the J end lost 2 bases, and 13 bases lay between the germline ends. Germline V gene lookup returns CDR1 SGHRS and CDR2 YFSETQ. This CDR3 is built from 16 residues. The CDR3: CASSLDPVGATDTQYF. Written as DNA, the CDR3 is TGCGCCAGCAGCTTGGATCCGGTAGGAGCCACAGATACGCAGTATTTT.